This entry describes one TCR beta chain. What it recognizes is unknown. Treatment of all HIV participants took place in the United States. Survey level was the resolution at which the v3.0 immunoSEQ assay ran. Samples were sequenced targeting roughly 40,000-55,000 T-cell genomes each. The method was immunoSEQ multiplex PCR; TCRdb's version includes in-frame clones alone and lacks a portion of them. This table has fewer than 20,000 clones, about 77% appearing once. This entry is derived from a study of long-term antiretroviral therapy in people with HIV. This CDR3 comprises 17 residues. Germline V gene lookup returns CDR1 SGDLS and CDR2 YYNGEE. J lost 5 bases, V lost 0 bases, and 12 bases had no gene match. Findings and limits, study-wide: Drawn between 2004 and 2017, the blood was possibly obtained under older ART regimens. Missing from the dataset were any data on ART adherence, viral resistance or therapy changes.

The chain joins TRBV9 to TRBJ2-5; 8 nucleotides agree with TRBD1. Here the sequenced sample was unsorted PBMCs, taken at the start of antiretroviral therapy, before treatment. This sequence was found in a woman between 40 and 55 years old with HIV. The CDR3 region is CASSVGVIPGGGETQYF. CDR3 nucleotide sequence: TGTGCCAGCAGCGTAGGGGTCATCCCAGGGGGCGGGGAGACCCAGTACTTC.